This passage covers 7 T cell receptor beta chains from one sample sequenced in a study of vaccination effects on CD4 cells after COVID-19. What these receptors recognize is not known. Antigen-specific CD4+ T cells were first expanded with viral peptide pools by the ViraFEST assay and only then sequenced. With about ten days of culture completed, CD4+ T cells were isolated. Recipients of the vaccine had no prior SARS-CoV-2 infection and negative nucleocapsid antibodies. Sequencing used immunoSEQ multiplex PCR; TCRdb keeps in-frame clones, though not all of them. Counted here are 30,000 to 35,000 clones, less than 80% occurring once; the ten biggest clones make up 25% to 35%. The sample here was CD4+ T cells from PBMCs cultured with HCoV-OC43 spike peptides, taken before COVID-19 vaccination. Subset described: HCoV-OC43 spike overlapping peptide pool stimulation. These receptors were obtained from a human donor who received a COVID-19 vaccine.

This chain joins TRBV5-5 and TRBJ1-2, with 8 bases identical to TRBD1. This CDR3 has 15 amino acids. V shed 4 bases, J shed 8 bases, and the junction held 13 bases outside the gene matches. Germline V lookup: CDR1 SGHKS, CDR2 YYEKEE (reference sequence). In DNA, the CDR3 is TGTGCCAGCAGCACGCGAATTACAGGGGGGGAGGGCTACACCTTC. This encodes CASSTRITGGEGYTF.

The chain has TRBV3-1 (or the pseudogene TRBV3-2) and TRBJ2-2, with 10 bases matching TRBD2. This CDR3 region has 15 residues. The trim removed 0 bases at V and 7 bases at J, leaving 2 bases unmatched. Per germline, CDR1 LGHDT and CDR2 YNNKEL (reference sequence). The CDR3 is CASSQEAGGIGELFF. CDR3 nucleotide sequence: TGTGCCAGCAGCCAAGAAGCGGGAGGGATCGGGGAGCTGTTTTTT.

The V gene is TRBV2, the J gene TRBJ2-7, with 8 bases lining up with TRBD2. The CDR3 is made up of 14 amino acids. With V trimmed by 4 bases and J by 6 bases, 8 bases remained unmatched. From germline, CDR1 is SNHLY and CDR2 FYNNEI. CDR3 region: CASSVAAGVGEQYF. CDR3 DNA sequence: TGTGCCAGCAGTGTGGCAGCGGGAGTTGGCGAGCAGTACTTC.

The chain joins TRBV6-5 to TRBJ2-3, with 8 nucleotides matching TRBD1. Germline values: CDR1 MNHEY, CDR2 SVGAGI. This CDR3 spans 15 amino acids. V shed 6 bases and J 5 bases; nucleotides not matched to a gene: 10. CDR3 sequence: CASSKHQGAGDTQYF. As DNA, the CDR3 is TGTGCCAGCAGCAAACACCAGGGGGCTGGAGATACGCAGTATTTT.

This clone was detected only a few times. The chain employs TRBV6-5 and TRBJ1-5; D gene unclear. In germline, CDR1 is MNHEY, CDR2 SVGAGI. V gave up 8 bases and J gave up 4 bases, with 9 bases separating them. CDR3 length: 12 residues. The CDR3 nucleotides read TGTGCCAGCGCAAGGAGAAATCAGCCCCAGCATTTT. Translation gives CASARRNQPQHF.

The rearrangement links TRBV15 to TRBJ2-5, with TRBD2 identical over 8 bases. The CDR3 is made up of 16 amino acids. Unmatched junction bases numbered 12, after V lost 5 bases and J lost 4 bases. The germline CDR1 and CDR2 sequences are LNHNV and YYDKDF (reference sequence). The CDR3 sequence is CATSGRTGTRGETQYF. The CDR3 nucleotides are TGTGCCACCAGCGGAAGAACCGGGACTAGAGGAGAGACCCAGTACTTC.

The V and J genes are TRBV4-2 and TRBJ1-2; 8 positions agree with TRBD1. CDR3 size: 15 residues. Per germline, CDR1 LGHNA and CDR2 YNFKEQ. Losses at the gene ends were 2 bases for V and 2 bases for J; bases not matched to a gene: 4. CDR3 sequence: CASSQPTGANYGYTF. CDR3 nucleotides: TGTGCCAGCAGCCAACCGACAGGGGCAAACTATGGCTACACCTTC.